These 9 T cell receptor beta chains came from one sample sequenced in a study of regulatory T cells in long-lasting Graves disease. Relying on iRepertoire HTBI primers and Arm-PCR of CDR3 regions, the team built TCR beta libraries. One entry per CDR3 protein results from TCRdb running MiXCR on the multiplex PCR reads. This sample has about 210,000 distinct CDR3 sequences, with roughly 18% found just once. The time point was: newly diagnosed GD, antithyroid drugs for less than 3 months. RNA extracted from PBMCs served as the sequencing template. Another study also made use of these data, one on T cells in Graves' hyperthyroidism and ophthalmopathy.

The sample was peripheral blood mononuclear cells (PBMCs), taken at new diagnosis, from a patient treated with antithyroid drugs. The origin of the receptors is a woman in her twenties or thirties with Graves disease.

J is TRBJ2-1 and V is TRBV20-1, with D possibly TRBD1 on 7 matching bases. This CDR3 spans 17 amino acids. The V end lost 0 bases, the J end lost 5 bases, and 20 bases lay between the germline ends. From germline, CDR1 is DFQATT and CDR2 SNEGSKA (reference sequence). The DNA for the CDR3 is TGCAGTGCTAGAGATCCACCGGGGCAGGGGGGAAACAATGAGCAGTTCTTC. Its protein is CSARDPPGQGGNNEQFF.

This clonotype came up many times. The V gene is TRBV12-3 or TRBV12-4, the J gene TRBJ2-5, with TRBD2 matching over 7 bases. This CDR3 spans 16 amino acids. The junction had 12 bases not matched to a gene; V was cut back by 3 bases and J by 5 bases. CDR3 region: CASSLGRERGWETQYF. The CDR3 DNA reads as TGTGCCAGCAGTTTGGGGCGGGAGAGGGGATGGGAGACCCAGTACTTC.

V usage is TRBV24-1 and J usage is TRBJ2-6; D unclear. V shed 3 bases and J shed 2 bases, with 10 bases lying between them. The CDR3 has 16 residues. Germline CDR1 and CDR2: KGHDR and SFDVKD. The CDR3 loop reads CATSDPKHTGANVLTF. DNA of the CDR3: TGTGCCACCAGTGATCCAAAACACACTGGGGCCAACGTCCTGACTTTC.

The chain couples TRBV19 to TRBJ2-7, with D possibly TRBD2 on 6 matching bases. V lost 3 bases to trimming and J lost 0 bases, with 6 bases between them. The CDR3 runs to 13 residues. Germline V gene sequence: CDR1 LNHDA, CDR2 SQIVND (reference sequence). The CDR3 loop is CASSIGSSYEQYF. The CDR3 nucleotides are TGTGCCAGTAGTATCGGGAGCTCCTACGAGCAGTACTTC.

This clonotype was picked up many times. This chain joins TRBV18 and TRBJ2-1; the D is unclear. Germline CDR1 KGHSH, CDR2 LQKENI. Trimming pared 2 bases from V and 10 bases from J, leaving 9 bases between. The CDR3 extends over 12 amino acids. DNA for the CDR3: TGTGCCAGCTCACCAGTGGGTGAAGAGCAGTTCTTC. This codes for CASSPVGEEQFF.

This clonotype was seen at least ten times. A read error may produce the germline difference seen at one junction end. The chain uses TRBV7-9 and TRBJ2-5, with 8 bases matching TRBD2. Germline V gene sequence: CDR1 SEHNR, CDR2 FQNEAQ (reference sequence). This CDR3 spans 12 amino acids. The CDR3: CASSSGGRTPYF. The CDR3 nucleotides are TGTGCCAGCAGCTCGGGGGGGCGAACCCCGTACTTC.

This clonotype was picked up many times. The rearrangement joins TRBV12-3 or TRBV12-4 to TRBJ2-5, with no clear D. This CDR3 has 17 residues. With 3 bases removed from V and 1 base from J, the gap between germline ends came to 18 bases. The CDR3 nucleotides are TGTGCCAGCAGTTTTGCCAGTCTTCAAATAGCCCAAGAGACCCAGTACTTC. As protein: CASSFASLQIAQETQYF.

This chain uses TRBV28 with TRBJ1-4; D not resolved. The V gene's germline CDR1 is MDHEN and CDR2 SYDVKM. This CDR3 contains 16 residues. Trimming shortened V by 6 bases and J by 2 bases, and 16 bases separated the two germline ends. The CDR3 protein is CASSNKIGWTNEKLFF. The CDR3 DNA reads TGTGCCAGCAGCAATAAGATAGGGTGGACTAATGAAAAACTGTTTTTT.

This clonotype was recorded at least ten times. The CDR3 coding sequence is TGCAGCGTCGGGCCCAGACCCGGCGAGCAGTACTTC. This encodes CSVGPRPGEQYF. V usage is TRBV29-1 and J usage is TRBJ2-7; D not certain. This CDR3 is 12 amino acids long. CDR1 and CDR2 (germline): SQVTM, ANQGSEA. The V and J ends lost 6 bases and 6 bases respectively, with 15 bases between them.